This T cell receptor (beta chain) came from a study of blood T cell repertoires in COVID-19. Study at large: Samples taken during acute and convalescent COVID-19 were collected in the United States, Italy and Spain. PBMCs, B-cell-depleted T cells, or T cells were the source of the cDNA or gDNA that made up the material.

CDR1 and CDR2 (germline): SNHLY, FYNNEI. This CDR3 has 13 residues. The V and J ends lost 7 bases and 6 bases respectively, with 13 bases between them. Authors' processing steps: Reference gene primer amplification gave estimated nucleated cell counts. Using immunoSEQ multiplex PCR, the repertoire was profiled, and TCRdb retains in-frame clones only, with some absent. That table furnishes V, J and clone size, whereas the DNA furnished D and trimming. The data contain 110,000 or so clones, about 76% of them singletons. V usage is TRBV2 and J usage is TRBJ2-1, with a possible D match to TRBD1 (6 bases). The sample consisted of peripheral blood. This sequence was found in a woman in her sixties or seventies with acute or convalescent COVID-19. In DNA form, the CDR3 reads TGTGCCAGCACCACCCCAGGGGTCAATGAGCAGTTCTTC. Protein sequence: CASTTPGVNEQFF.